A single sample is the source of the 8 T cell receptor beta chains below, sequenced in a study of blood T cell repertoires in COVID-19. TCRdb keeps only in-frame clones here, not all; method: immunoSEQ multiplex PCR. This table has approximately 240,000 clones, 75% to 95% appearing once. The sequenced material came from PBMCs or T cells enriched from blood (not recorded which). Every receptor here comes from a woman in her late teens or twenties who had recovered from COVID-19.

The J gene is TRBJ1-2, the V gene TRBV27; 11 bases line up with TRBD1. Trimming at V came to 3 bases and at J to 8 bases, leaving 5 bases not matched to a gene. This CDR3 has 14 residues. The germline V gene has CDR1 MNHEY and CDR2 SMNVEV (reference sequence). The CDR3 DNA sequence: TGTGCCAGCAGTTTCGGGACAGGGGGAAGGGGCTACACCTTC. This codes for CASSFGTGGRGYTF.

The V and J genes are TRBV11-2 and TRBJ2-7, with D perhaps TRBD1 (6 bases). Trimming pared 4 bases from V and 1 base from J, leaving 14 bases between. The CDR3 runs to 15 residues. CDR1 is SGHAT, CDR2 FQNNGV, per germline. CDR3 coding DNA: TGTGCCAGCAGCTCAGTCAGGGGACAATCCTACGAGCAGTACTTC. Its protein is CASSSVRGQSYEQYF.

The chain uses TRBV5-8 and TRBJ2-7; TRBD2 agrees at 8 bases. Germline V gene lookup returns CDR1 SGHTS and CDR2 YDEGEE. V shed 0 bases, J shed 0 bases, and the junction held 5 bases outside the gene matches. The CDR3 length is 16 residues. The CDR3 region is CASSLGSAGGSYEQYF. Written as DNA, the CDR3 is TGTGCCAGCAGCTTGGGGTCGGCGGGGGGCTCCTACGAGCAGTACTTC.

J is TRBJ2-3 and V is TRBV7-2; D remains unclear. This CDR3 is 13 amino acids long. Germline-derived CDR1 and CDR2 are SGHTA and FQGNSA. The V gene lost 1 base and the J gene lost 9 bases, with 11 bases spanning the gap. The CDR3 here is CASSLGSVATQYF. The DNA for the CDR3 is TGTGCCAGCAGCTTAGGGAGTGTCGCCACGCAGTATTTT.

This chain's CDR3 is CASTPTGSAEAFF. The CDR3 region has the DNA TGTGCCAGTACTCCGACAGGGTCGGCTGAAGCTTTCTTT. V usage is TRBV19 and J usage is TRBJ1-1; the match to TRBD1 covers 7 bases. The CDR3 extends over 13 amino acids. With V trimmed by 7 bases and J by 6 bases, 8 bases remained unmatched. The germline V gene has CDR1 LNHDA and CDR2 SQIVND (reference sequence).

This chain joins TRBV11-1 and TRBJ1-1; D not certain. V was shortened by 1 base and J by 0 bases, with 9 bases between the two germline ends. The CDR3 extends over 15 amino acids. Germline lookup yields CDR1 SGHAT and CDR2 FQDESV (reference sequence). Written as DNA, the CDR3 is TGTGCCAGCAGCTTAGGTGGCAGATTGAACACTGAAGCTTTCTTT. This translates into CASSLGGRLNTEAFF. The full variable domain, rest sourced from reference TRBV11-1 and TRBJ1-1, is EAEVAQSPRYKITEKSQAVAFWCDPISGHATLYWYRQILGQGPELLVQFQDESVVDDSQLPKDRFSAERLKGVDSTLKIQPAELGDSAMYLCASSLGGRLNTEAFFGQGTRLTVV.

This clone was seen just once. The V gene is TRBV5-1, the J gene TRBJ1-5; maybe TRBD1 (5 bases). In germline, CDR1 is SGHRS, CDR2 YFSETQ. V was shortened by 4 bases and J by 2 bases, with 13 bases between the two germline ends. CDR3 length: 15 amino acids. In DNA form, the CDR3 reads TGCGCCAGCAGCCCCGGACATACAGGCAATCAGCCCCAGCATTTT. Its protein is CASSPGHTGNQPQHF.

As DNA, the CDR3 is TGTGCCAGCAGCGTAAGGAGGGGGACAGAGAGTTACACCGGGGAGCTGTTTTTT. Translation gives CASSVRRGTESYTGELFF. The V gene is TRBV9, the J gene TRBJ2-2, with D possibly being TRBD1 (7 bases). Germline V gives CDR1 SGDLS, CDR2 YYNGEE. The CDR3 spans 18 residues. V dropped 1 base and J dropped 3 bases, with 19 bases sitting between them.